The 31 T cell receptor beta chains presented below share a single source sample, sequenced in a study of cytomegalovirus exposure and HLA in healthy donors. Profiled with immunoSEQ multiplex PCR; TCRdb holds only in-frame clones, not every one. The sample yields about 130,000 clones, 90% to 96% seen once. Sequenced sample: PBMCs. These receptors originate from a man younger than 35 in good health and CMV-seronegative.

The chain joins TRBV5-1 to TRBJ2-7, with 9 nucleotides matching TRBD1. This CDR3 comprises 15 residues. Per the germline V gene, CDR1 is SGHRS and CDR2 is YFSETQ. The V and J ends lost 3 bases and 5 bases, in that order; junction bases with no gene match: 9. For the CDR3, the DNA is TGCGCCAGCAGCTCGCCCGGGACAGGGCGCCACGAGCAGTACTTC. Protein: CASSSPGTGRHEQYF.

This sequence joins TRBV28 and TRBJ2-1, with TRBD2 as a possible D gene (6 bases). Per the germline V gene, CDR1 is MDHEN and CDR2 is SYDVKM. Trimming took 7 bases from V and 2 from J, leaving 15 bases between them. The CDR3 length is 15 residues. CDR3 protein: CASTPMAGTYNEQFF. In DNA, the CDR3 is TGTGCCAGCACCCCTATGGCGGGAACCTACAATGAGCAGTTCTTC.

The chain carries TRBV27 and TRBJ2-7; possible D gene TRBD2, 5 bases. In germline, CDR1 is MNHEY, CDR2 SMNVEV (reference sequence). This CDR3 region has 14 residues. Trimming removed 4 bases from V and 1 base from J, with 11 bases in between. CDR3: CASSWGAGSYEQYF. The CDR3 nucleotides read TGTGCCAGCAGTTGGGGAGCCGGGTCCTACGAGCAGTACTTC.

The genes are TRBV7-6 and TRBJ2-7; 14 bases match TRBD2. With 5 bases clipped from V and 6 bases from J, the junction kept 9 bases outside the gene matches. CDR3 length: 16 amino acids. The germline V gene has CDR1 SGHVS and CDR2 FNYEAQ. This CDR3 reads CASSLLVGTSGSEQYF. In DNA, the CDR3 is TGTGCCAGCAGCCTCCTGGTCGGGACTAGCGGGAGCGAGCAGTACTTC.

CDR3: CASSTSAAGWQFF. For the CDR3, the DNA is TGTGCCAGCAGCACTTCGGCTGCGGGATGGCAGTTCTTC. This chain joins TRBV7-9 and TRBJ2-1, with D perhaps TRBD2 (6 bases). The CDR3 is 13 amino acids. CDR1 is SEHNR and CDR2 is FQNEAQ in the germline V gene (reference sequence). Trimming took 5 bases from V and 12 from J, leaving 17 bases between them.

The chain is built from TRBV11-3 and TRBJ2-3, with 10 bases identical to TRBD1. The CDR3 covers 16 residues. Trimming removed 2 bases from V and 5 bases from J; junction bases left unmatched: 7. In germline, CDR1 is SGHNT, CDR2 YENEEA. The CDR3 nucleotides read TGTGCCAGCAGCTTAATCGGGACAGGGGCTAGAGATACGCAGTATTTT. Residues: CASSLIGTGARDTQYF.

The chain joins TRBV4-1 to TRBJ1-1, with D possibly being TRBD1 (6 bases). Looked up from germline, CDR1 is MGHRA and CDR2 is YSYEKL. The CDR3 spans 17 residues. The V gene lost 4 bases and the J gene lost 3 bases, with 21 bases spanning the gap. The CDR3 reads CASSPPDDRPYDTEAFF. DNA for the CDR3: TGCGCCAGCAGCCCACCCGATGACAGGCCGTACGACACTGAAGCTTTCTTT.

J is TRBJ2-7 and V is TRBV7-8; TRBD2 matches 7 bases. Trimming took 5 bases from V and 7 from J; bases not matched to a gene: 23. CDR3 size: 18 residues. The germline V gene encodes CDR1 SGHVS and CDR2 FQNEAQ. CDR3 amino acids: CASSDILGGGGRIQEQYF. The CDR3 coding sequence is TGTGCCAGCAGCGACATACTGGGGGGTGGCGGGAGAATTCAAGAGCAGTACTTC.

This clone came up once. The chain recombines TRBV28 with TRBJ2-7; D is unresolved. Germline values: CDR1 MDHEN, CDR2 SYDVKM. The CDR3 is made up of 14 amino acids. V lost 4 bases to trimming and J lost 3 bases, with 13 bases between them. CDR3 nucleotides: TGTGCCAGCAGTTCCGAGTCCGCAGGCTACGAGCAGTACTTC. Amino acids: CASSSESAGYEQYF.

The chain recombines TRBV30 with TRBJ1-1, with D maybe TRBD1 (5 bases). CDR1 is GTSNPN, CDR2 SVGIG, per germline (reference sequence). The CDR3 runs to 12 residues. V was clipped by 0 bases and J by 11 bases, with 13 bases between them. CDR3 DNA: TGTGCCTGGAGTGTTGGGGCCCCCGGGGCTTTCTTT. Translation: CAWSVGAPGAFF.

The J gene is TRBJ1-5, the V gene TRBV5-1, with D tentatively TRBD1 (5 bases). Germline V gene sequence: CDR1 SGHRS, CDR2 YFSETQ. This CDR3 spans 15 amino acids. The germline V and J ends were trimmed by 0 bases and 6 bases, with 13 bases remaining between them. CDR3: CASSLDGLGGQPQHF. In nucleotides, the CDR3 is TGCGCCAGCAGCTTGGACGGGCTGGGGGGTCAGCCCCAGCATTTT.

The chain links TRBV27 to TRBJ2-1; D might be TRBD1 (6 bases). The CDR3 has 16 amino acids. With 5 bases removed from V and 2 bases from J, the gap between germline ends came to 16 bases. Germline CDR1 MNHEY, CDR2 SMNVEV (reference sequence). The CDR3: CASSPYTGPPYNEQFF. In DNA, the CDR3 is TGTGCCAGCAGTCCCTATACAGGGCCTCCCTACAATGAGCAGTTCTTC.

The CDR3 region is CASSLGRLAGIYEQYF. CDR3 bases: TGCGCCAGCAGCCTTGGGCGTCTAGCTGGAATCTACGAGCAGTACTTC. J is TRBJ2-7 and V is TRBV4-1; TRBD2 is a possible D gene (5 bases). V was cut by 4 bases and J by 3 bases, with 19 bases left in between. This CDR3 has 16 residues. Germline CDR1 MGHRA, CDR2 YSYEKL.

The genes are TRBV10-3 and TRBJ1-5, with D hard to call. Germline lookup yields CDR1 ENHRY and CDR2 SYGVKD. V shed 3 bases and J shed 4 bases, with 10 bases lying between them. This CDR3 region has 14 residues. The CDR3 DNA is TGTGCCATCAGTGAATCCGGTCCAAATCAGCCCCAGCATTTT. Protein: CAISESGPNQPQHF.

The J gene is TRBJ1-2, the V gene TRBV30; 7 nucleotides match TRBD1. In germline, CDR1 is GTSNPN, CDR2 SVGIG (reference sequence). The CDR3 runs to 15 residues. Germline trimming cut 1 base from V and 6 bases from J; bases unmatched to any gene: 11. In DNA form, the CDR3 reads TGTGCCTGGAGTGCAGGGCAGGGACAGCATCATGGCTACACCTTC. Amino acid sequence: CAWSAGQGQHHGYTF.

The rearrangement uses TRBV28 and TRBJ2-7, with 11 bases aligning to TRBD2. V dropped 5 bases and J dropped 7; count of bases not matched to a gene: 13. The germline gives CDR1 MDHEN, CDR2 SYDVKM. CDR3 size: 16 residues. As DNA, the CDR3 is TGTGCCAGCAGTAGTCGGCTAGCGGGAGGCCGGGGAGAGCAGTACTTC. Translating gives CASSSRLAGGRGEQYF.

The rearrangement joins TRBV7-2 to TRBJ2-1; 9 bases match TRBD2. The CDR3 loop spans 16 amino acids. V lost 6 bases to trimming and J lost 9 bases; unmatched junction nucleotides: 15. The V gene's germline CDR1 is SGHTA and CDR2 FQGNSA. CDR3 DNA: TGTGCCAGCAGTTTTCTTCTCGCGGGAGGGCCGATTGAGCAGTTCTTC. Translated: CASSFLLAGGPIEQFF.

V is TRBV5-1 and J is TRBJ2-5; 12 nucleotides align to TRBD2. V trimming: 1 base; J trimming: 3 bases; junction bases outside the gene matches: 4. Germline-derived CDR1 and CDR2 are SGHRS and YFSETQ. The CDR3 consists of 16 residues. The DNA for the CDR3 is TGCGCCAGCAGCTTGCGGCCTAGCGGGAGGGAAGAGACCCAGTACTTC. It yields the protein CASSLRPSGREETQYF.

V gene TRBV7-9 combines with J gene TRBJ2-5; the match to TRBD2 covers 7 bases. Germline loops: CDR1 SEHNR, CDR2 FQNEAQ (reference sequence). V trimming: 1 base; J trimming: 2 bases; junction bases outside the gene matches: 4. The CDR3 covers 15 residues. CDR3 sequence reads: CASSLGASGQETQYF. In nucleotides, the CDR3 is TGTGCCAGCAGCTTAGGGGCTAGCGGACAAGAGACCCAGTACTTC.

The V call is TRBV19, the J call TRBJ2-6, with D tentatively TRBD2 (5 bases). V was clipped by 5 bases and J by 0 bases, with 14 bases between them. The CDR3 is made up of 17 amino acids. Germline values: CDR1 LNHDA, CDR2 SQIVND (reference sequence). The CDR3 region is CASSLLDYRSGANVLTF. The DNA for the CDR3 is TGTGCCAGTAGTTTACTTGACTATCGCTCTGGGGCCAACGTCCTGACTTTC.

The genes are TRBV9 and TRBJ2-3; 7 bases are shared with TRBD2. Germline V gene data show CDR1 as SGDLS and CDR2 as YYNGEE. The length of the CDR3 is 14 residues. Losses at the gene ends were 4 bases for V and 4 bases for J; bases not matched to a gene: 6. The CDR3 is CASSLASGADTQYF. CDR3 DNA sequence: TGTGCCAGCAGCCTAGCTAGCGGTGCAGATACGCAGTATTTT. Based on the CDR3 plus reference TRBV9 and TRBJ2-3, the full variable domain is DSGVTQTPKHLITATGQRVTLRCSPRSGDLSVYWYQQSLDQGLQFLIQYYNGEERAKGNILERFSAQQFPDLHSELNLSSLELGDSALYFCASSLASGADTQYFGPGTRLTVL.

DNA of the CDR3: TGTGCCAGCAGCTCAGACACCAATACGCAGTATTTT. This encodes CASSSDTNTQYF. The V call is TRBV7-2, the J call TRBJ2-3; D gene uncertain. CDR1 and CDR2 from the germline V gene are SGHTA and FQGNSA. The CDR3 has 12 residues. Trimming took off 4 bases at V and 7 bases at J, with 9 bases between the two ends.

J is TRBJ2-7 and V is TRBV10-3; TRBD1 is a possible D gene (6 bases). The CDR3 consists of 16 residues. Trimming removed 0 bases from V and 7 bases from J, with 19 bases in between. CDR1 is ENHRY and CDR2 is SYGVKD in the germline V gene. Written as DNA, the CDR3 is TGTGCCATCAGTGAGTCGCCGACAGGCCGCTTAGGAGAGCAGTACTTC. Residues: CAISESPTGRLGEQYF.

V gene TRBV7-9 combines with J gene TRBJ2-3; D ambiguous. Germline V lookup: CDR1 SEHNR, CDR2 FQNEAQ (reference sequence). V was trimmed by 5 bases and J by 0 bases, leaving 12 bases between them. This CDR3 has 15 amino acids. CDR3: CASSVGVASTDTQYF. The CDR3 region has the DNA TGTGCCAGCAGCGTGGGCGTTGCTAGCACAGATACGCAGTATTTT.

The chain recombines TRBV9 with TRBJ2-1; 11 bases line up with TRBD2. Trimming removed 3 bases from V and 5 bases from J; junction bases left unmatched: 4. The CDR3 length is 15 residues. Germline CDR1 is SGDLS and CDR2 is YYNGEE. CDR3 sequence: CASSGTGLADNEQFF. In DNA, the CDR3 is TGTGCCAGCAGCGGAACGGGACTAGCGGACAATGAGCAGTTCTTC.

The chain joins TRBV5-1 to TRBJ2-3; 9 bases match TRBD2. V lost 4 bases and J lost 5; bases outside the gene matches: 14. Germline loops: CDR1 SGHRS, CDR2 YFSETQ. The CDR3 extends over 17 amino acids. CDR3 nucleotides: TGCGCCAGCAGCCCGATTCTCACTAGCGGGTTTGGAGATACGCAGTATTTT. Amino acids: CASSPILTSGFGDTQYF.

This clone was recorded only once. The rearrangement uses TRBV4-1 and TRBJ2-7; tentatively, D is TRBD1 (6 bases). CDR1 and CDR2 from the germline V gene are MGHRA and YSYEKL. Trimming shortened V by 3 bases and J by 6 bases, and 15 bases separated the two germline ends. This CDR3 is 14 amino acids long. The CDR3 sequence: CASSHAGVRGEQYF. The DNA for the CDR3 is TGCGCCAGCAGCCATGCAGGGGTGCGAGGCGAGCAGTACTTC.

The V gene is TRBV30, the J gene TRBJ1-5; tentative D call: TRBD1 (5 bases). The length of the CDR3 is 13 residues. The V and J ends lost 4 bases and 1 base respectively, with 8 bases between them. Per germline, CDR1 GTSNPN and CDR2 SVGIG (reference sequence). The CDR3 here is CAWTAGSNQPQHF. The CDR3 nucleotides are TGTGCCTGGACGGCAGGGAGCAATCAGCCCCAGCATTTT.

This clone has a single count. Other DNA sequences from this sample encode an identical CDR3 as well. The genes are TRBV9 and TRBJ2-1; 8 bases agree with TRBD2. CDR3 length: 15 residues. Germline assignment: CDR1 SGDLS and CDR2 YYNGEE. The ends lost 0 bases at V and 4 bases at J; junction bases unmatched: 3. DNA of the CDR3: TGTGCCAGCAGCGTAGCGGCGGGAGGTTACAATGAGCAGTTCTTC. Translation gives CASSVAAGGYNEQFF.

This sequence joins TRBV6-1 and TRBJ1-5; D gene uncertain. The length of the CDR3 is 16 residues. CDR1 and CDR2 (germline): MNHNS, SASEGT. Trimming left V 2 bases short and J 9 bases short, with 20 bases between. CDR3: CASSELAGIPAGPQHF. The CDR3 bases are TGTGCCAGCAGTGAACTCGCAGGTATTCCTGCGGGGCCCCAGCATTTT.

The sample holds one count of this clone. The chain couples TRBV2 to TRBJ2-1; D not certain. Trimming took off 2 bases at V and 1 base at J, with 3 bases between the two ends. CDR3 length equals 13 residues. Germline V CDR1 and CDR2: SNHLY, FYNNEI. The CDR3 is CASSELSYNEQFF. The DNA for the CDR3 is TGTGCCAGCAGTGAACTATCCTACAATGAGCAGTTCTTC.